The present T cell receptor beta chain was sequenced within a study of TIL therapy for anti-PD-1-resistant metastatic lung cancer. Study in general: Progressing patients received lymphodepletion, expanded TIL infusion and IL-2.

Time point of the sample: pre-treatment sample, taken before nivolumab and TIL therapy. The immunoSEQ assay was v3. The protocol was immunoSEQ multiplex PCR, while the TCRdb copy is restricted to in-frame clones and leaves out a portion. Among fewer than 40,000 clones listed, 60% to 80% were seen once. Regarding this clone: Its antigen remains unknown.

General observations from the study: TIL clonotype persistence in blood showed no apparent association with response.

Material: blood, obtained at baseline. This TCR was recovered from a woman aged 25 to 80 with non-small cell lung cancer.

CDR3 sequence (DNA): TGCAGCGGCCAACGGGGGACGAACACCGGGGAGCTGTTTTTT. This codes for CSGQRGTNTGELFF. The chain joins TRBV29-1 to TRBJ2-2, with D tentatively TRBD2 (6 bases). CDR1 is SQVTM and CDR2 is ANQGSEA in the germline V gene. V dropped 7 bases and J dropped 0 bases, with 12 bases sitting between them. This CDR3 comprises 14 residues.